The 11 T cell receptor beta chains in this list originate from one sample, sequenced in a study of cytomegalovirus exposure and HLA in healthy donors. A multiplex PCR was run with 60 Vbeta primers and 13 Jbeta primers. Clones were sequenced by immunoSEQ multiplex PCR, and TCRdb holds only the in-frame ones, with some missing. The profile shows 180,000 or so clones, 65% to 75% of them singletons. The specimen sequenced was PBMCs. These TCRs come from a human donor in good health.

This clone showed up just a few times. The rearrangement uses TRBV3-2 and TRBJ2-7; the D call TRBD2 from the table was never checked on the DNA. TRBV3-2 is labeled a pseudogene. The CDR3 consists of 9 residues. CDR3 loop: CASLYEQYF. DNA of the CDR3: TGTGCCAGCCTCTACGAGCAGTACTTC.

This rearrangement joins TRBV7-3 to TRBJ1-1; 9 positions agree with TRBD1. The CDR3 consists of 14 residues. J lost 2 bases, V lost 5 bases, and 3 bases had no gene match. Germline-derived CDR1 and CDR2 are SGHTA and FQGTGA. The CDR3 sequence is CASSPDRGNTEAFF. CDR3 nucleotide sequence: TGTGCCAGCAGCCCGGACAGGGGAAACACTGAAGCTTTCTTT. The entire variable domain, with the rest obtained from reference TRBV7-3 and TRBJ1-1, is as follows: GAGVSQTPSNKVTEKGKYVELRCDPISGHTALYWYRQSLGQGPEFLIYFQGTGAADDSGLPNDRFFAVRPEGSVSTLKIQRTERGDSAVYLCASSPDRGNTEAFFGQGTRLTVV.

The rearrangement links TRBV5-1 to TRBJ2-7; D perhaps matches TRBD2 (7 bases). CDR1 is SGHRS and CDR2 is YFSETQ in the germline V gene. This CDR3 has 16 amino acids. V was cut by 0 bases and J by 2 bases, with 15 bases left in between. CDR3 region: CASSLGAGGPTYEQYF. As DNA, the CDR3 is TGCGCCAGCAGCTTGGGTGCCGGGGGGCCGACCTACGAGCAGTACTTC.

The V and J genes are TRBV30 and TRBJ2-5; no clear D. The J call could be wrong; TRBJ2-7 is a better fit for the DNA end. Germline CDR1 and CDR2: GTSNPN and SVGIG (reference sequence). This CDR3 contains 14 residues. The CDR3 region is CAWSVTVYSYEQYF. CDR3 nucleotides: TGTGCCTGGAGTGTAACAGTATACTCCTACGAGCAGTACTTC.

The rearrangement uses TRBV6-1 and TRBJ1-4; D unclear. V lost 4 bases, J lost 5 bases, and 14 bases lay in between. Germline V lookup: CDR1 MNHNS, CDR2 SASEGT. The CDR3 has 15 amino acids. CDR3 protein: CASSASTRLNEKLFF. CDR3 coding DNA: TGTGCCAGCAGTGCGTCGACAAGGCTGAATGAAAAACTGTTTTTT.

The chain recombines TRBV5-1 with TRBJ1-1; weak D call: TRBD1 (5 bases). Germline assignment: CDR1 SGHRS and CDR2 YFSETQ. The germline V and J ends were trimmed by 1 base and 1 base, with 8 bases remaining between them. The CDR3 consists of 14 residues. CDR3 in DNA: TGCGCCAGCAGCTTGACAGGACAGAACACTGAAGCTTTCTTT. Translation gives CASSLTGQNTEAFF.

J is TRBJ2-7 and V is TRBV9; TRBD1 is a possible D gene (5 bases). CDR1 is SGDLS and CDR2 is YYNGEE in the germline V gene. V was cut by 0 bases and J by 2 bases, with 9 bases left in between. The CDR3 sequence is 14 residues long. The CDR3 DNA is TGTGCCAGCAGCGTAGCGGCAGGGACCTACGAGCAGTACTTC. Translating it yields CASSVAAGTYEQYF. Drawing the rest from reference TRBV9 and TRBJ2-7, the complete variable domain is DSGVTQTPKHLITATGQRVTLRCSPRSGDLSVYWYQQSLDQGLQFLIQYYNGEERAKGNILERFSAQQFPDLHSELNLSSLELGDSALYFCASSVAAGTYEQYFGPGTRLTVT.

This clone was seen once. V is TRBV6-5 and J is TRBJ2-5, with 8 positions matching TRBD2. The V segment lost 7 bases and the J segment 2 bases; nucleotides outside the gene matches: 9. CDR3 length equals 15 residues. The V gene's germline CDR1 is MNHEY and CDR2 SVGAGI. The chain's CDR3 is CASNPGGGRQETQYF. CDR3 nucleotide sequence: TGTGCCAGCAACCCGGGTGGCGGGAGGCAAGAGACCCAGTACTTC.

The J gene is TRBJ1-2, the V gene TRBV29-1; D may be TRBD1 (5 bases). The CDR3 consists of 15 residues. Germline V lookup: CDR1 SQVTM, CDR2 ANQGSEA. V dropped 7 bases and J dropped 6 bases, with 24 bases sitting between them. The CDR3 bases are TGCAGCGGGCTTTCTTGGATCGGGGGTGGCGATGGCTACACCTTC. Encoded protein: CSGLSWIGGGDGYTF.

This clone was seen a handful of times. The V and J genes are TRBV15 and TRBJ2-7; no definite D call. The CDR3 runs to 15 residues. Germline V gives CDR1 LNHNV, CDR2 YYDKDF (reference sequence). The V gene lost 3 bases and the J gene lost 5 bases, with 17 bases spanning the gap. The CDR3 protein is CATSSELDPADEQYF. In DNA, the CDR3 is TGTGCCACCAGCAGCGAGCTAGACCCCGCCGACGAGCAGTACTTC.

This clone has more than one count but fewer than ten. V usage is TRBV27 and J usage is TRBJ2-7, with a tentative D call TRBD1 (6 bases). V lost 1 base to trimming and J lost 3 bases, with 10 bases between them. This CDR3 contains 14 residues. Germline V CDR1 and CDR2: MNHEY, SMNVEV (reference sequence). CDR3 protein: CASSLLGRGYEQYF. DNA for the CDR3: TGTGCCAGCAGTTTATTGGGCAGGGGCTACGAGCAGTACTTC.